The source of this T cell receptor beta chain is a study of cytomegalovirus exposure and HLA in healthy donors. Whole-study context: Later, an analysis reported that the 100 to 150 validation repertoires had used the same platform as the 500 to 750 first-cohort repertoires.

Overall study findings and caveats: Reported results showed that the classifier diagnosed cytomegalovirus status with high specificity and sensitivity.

Per the germline V gene, CDR1 is MDHEN and CDR2 is SYDVKM. CDR3 length equals 16 residues. The ends lost 5 bases at V and 1 base at J; junction bases unmatched: 6. Sequencing was performed with immunoSEQ multiplex PCR; in TCRdb, only in-frame clones are kept and a portion is missing. The sample consists of more than 55,000 clones, around 92% of them appearing once. About this clone: Its specificity is not known.

The donors were members of the validation cohort comprising over 90 subjects, separate from the roughly 600-subject first cohort. J is TRBJ2-3 and V is TRBV28; 10 positions match TRBD2. Sequencing was performed on PBMCs. This sequence was found in a woman aged 18-29 years in good health and CMV-seronegative. The CDR3 here is CASSQTSGRGTDTQYF. The CDR3 nucleotides are TGTGCCAGCAGTCAGACTAGCGGGCGAGGCACAGATACGCAGTATTTT.